This TCR beta chain was obtained from a study of cytomegalovirus exposure and HLA in healthy donors. Study outcomes and limitations: Across donors, most TCRs were seen rarely, yet some public ones were widespread. Published work reported that the classifier diagnosed cytomegalovirus status with high specificity and sensitivity.

Germline assignment: CDR1 DFQATT and CDR2 SNEGSKA (reference sequence). V lost 5 bases and J 4 bases, leaving 6 bases between the germline ends. This CDR3 is built from 10 residues. The table came from immunoSEQ multiplex PCR; TCRdb's copy has only in-frame clones and leaves some out. The table has 150,000 to 180,000 clones, about 86% seen once. In the case of this clone: What it recognizes is unknown.

Sequenced sample: PBMCs. The chain uses TRBV20-1 and TRBJ2-7; D is uncertain. This TCR came from a man between 18 and 35 years old in good health and CMV-seropositive. This chain's CDR3 is CSALKYEQYF. DNA of the CDR3: TGCAGTGCTCTAAAGTACGAGCAGTACTTC.